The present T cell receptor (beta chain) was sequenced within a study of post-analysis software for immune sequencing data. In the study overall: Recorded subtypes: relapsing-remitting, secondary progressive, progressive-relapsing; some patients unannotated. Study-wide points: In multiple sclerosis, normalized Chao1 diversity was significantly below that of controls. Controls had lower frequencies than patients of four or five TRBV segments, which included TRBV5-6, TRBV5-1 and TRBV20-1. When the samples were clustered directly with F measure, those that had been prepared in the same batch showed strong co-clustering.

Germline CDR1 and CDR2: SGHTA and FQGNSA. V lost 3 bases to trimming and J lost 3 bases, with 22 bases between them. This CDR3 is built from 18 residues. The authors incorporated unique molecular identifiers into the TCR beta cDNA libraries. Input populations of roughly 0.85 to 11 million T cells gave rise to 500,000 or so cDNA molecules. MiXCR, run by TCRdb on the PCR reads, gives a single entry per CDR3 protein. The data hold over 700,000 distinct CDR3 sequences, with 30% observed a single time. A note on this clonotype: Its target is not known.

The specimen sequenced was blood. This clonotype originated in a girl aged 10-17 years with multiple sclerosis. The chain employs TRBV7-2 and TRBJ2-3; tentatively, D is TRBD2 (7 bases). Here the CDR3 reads CASSLASGASGVTDTQYF. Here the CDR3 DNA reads TGTGCCAGCAGCTTGGCGTCGGGGGCTAGCGGTGTAACAGATACGCAGTATTTT.